This TCR beta chain was obtained from a study of blood T cell repertoires in COVID-19. On the study more broadly: Material from acute and convalescent COVID-19 was sourced from the United States, Italy and Spain.

Under the authors' procedure: Amplified reference gene primers provided the basis for estimating nucleated cell counts. Using immunoSEQ multiplex PCR, the repertoire was profiled, and TCRdb retains in-frame clones only, with some absent. V, J and clone size are taken as reported in that table, and D and trimming were inferred from the DNA itself. The sample consists of under 150,000 clones, 80% to 90% of them appearing once. The germline V gene has CDR1 MNHEY and CDR2 SVGEGT. The CDR3 extends over 18 amino acids. The J segment lost 1 base and the V segment lost 6 bases, leaving 11 bases of the junction unmatched.

Sample: peripheral blood. This sequence was found in a woman in her fifties or sixties with active COVID-19. The chain employs TRBV6-2 or TRBV6-3 and TRBJ2-7; 14 nucleotides line up with TRBD2. CDR3 sequence reads: CASSDPGLAGVVSYEQYF. The CDR3 bases are TGTGCCAGCAGCGATCCGGGACTAGCGGGAGTAGTATCCTACGAGCAGTACTTC.